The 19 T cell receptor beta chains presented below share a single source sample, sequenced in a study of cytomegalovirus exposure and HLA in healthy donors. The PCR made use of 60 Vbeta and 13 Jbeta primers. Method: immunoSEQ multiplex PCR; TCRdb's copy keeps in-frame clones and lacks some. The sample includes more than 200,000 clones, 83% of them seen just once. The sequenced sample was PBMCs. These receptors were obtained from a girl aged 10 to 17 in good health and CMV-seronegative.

CDR3: CASRPGTSGGDTQYF. In nucleotides, the CDR3 is TGCGCCAGCAGACCCGGAACTAGCGGGGGAGATACGCAGTATTTT. The chain couples TRBV10-2 to TRBJ2-3; 11 bases agree with TRBD2. The V gene's germline CDR1 is WSHSY and CDR2 SAAADI. V trimming: 6 bases; J trimming: 5 bases; junction bases outside the gene matches: 7. This CDR3 comprises 15 residues.

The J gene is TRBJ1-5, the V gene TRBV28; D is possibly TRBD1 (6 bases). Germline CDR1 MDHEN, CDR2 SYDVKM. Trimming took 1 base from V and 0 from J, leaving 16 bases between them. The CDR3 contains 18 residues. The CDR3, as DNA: TGTGCCAGCAGTTTATTGGGGGTGGGACAACTTAGCAATCAGCCCCAGCATTTT. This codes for CASSLLGVGQLSNQPQHF.

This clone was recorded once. The CDR3 DNA is TGCGCCAGCAGCTTGGGTACAGGGGGTTACACAGATACGCAGTATTTT. Protein sequence: CASSLGTGGYTDTQYF. The V call is TRBV5-1, the J call TRBJ2-3; 8 bases match TRBD1. The V gene end was trimmed by 0 bases and the J gene end by 2 bases; junction bases not matched to a gene: 5. The CDR3 has 16 residues. Germline V CDR1 and CDR2: SGHRS, YFSETQ.

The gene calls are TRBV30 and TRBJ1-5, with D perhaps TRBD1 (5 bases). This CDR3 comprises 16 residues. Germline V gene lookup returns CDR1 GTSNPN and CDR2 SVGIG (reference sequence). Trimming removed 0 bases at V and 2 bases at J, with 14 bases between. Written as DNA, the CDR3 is TGTGCCTGGAGTGTATCCCAACAGGTTCGCAATCAGCCCCAGCATTTT. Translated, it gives CAWSVSQQVRNQPQHF.

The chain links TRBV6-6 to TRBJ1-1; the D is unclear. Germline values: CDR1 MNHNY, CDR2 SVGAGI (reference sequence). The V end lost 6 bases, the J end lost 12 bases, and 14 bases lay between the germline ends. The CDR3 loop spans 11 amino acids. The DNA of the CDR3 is TGTGCCAGCAGCTCCCCGTCGAGTCCTTTCTTT. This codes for CASSSPSSPFF.

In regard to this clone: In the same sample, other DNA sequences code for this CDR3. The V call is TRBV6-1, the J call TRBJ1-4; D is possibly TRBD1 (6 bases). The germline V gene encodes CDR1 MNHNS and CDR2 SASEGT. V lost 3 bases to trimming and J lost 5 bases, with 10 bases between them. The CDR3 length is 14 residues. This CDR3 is CASSEGGLNEKLFF. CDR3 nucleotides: TGTGCCAGCAGTGAGGGGGGGCTCAATGAAAAACTGTTTTTT.

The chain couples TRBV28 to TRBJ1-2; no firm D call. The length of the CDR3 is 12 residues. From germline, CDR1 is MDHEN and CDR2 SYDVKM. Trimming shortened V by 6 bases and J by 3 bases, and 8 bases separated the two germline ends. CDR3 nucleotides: TGTGCCAGCAGATCCACGGACTATGGCTACACCTTC. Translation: CASRSTDYGYTF.

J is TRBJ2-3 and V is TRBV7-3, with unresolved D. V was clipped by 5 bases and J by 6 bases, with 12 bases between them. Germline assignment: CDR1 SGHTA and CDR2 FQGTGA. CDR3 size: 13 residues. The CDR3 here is CASSVPAADTQYF. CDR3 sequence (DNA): TGTGCCAGCAGCGTTCCCGCTGCGGATACGCAGTATTTT.

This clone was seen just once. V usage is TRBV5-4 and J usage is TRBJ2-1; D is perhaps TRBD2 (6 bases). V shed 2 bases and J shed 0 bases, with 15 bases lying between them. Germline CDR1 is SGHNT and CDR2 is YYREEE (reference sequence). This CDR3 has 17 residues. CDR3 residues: CASSFGTHKNSYNEQFF. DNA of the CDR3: TGTGCCAGCAGCTTCGGGACTCACAAGAACTCCTACAATGAGCAGTTCTTC.

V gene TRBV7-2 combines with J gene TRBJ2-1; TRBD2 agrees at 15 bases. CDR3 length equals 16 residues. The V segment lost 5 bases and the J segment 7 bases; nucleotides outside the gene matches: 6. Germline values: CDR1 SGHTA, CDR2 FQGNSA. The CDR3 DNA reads TGTGCCAGCAGCCCAGCGGGACTAGCGGGGGGAAATGAGCAGTTCTTC. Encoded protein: CASSPAGLAGGNEQFF.

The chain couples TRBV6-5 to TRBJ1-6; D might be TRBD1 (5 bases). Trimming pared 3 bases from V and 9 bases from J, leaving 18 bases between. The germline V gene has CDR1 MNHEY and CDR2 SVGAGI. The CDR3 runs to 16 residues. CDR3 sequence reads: CASSYHQGSDSSPLHF. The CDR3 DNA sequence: TGTGCCAGCAGTTATCATCAGGGAAGCGACTCTTCACCCCTCCACTTT.

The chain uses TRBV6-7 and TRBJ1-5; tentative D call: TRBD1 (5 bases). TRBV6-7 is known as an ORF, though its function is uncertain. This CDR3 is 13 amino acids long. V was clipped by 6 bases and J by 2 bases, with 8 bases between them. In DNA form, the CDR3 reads TGTGCCAGCAGGGACATATGCAATCAGCCCCAGCATTTT. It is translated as CASRDICNQPQHF.

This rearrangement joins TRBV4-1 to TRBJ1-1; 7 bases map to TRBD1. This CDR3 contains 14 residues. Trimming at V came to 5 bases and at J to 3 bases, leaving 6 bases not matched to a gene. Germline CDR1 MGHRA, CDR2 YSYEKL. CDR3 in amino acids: CASSSRQGHTEAFF. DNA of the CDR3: TGCGCCAGCAGCTCCCGACAGGGCCACACTGAAGCTTTCTTT.

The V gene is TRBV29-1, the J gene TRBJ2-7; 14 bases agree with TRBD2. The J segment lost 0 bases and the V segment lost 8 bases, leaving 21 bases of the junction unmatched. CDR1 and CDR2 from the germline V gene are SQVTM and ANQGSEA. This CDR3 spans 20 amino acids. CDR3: CSPLSVRGLAGATFSYEQYF. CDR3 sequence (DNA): TGCAGCCCGCTGTCGGTCCGGGGACTAGCGGGAGCCACTTTCTCCTACGAGCAGTACTTC.

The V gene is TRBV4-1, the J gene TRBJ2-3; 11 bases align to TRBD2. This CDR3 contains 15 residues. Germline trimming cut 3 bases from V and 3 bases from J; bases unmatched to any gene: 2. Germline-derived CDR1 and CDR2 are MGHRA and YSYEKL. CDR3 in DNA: TGCGCCAGCAGCCATAGCGGGGGGGCGACAGATACGCAGTATTTT. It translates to CASSHSGGATDTQYF.

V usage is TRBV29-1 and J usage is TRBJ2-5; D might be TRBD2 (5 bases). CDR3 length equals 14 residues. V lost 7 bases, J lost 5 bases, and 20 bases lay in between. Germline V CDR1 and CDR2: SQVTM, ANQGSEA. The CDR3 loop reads CSADPAGLYETQYF. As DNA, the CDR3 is TGCAGCGCCGATCCGGCGGGTCTTTACGAGACCCAGTACTTC.

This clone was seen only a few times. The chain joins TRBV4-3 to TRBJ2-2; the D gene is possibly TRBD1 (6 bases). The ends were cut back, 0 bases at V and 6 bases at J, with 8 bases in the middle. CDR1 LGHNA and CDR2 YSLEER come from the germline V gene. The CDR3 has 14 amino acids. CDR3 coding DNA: TGCGCCAGCAGCCAAGACGCAGGGGCCGGGGAGCTGTTTTTT. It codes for CASSQDAGAGELFF.

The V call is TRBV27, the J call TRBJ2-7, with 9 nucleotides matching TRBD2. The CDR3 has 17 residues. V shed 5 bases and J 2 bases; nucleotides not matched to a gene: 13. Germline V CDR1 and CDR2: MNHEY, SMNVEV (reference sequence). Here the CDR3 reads CASSPRLAGVYAYEQYF. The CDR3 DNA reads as TGTGCCAGCAGTCCCCGATTAGCGGGAGTCTACGCCTACGAGCAGTACTTC.

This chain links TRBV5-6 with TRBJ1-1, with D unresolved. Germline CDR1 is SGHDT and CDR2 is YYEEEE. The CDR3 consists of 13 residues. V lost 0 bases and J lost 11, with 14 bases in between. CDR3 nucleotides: TGTGCCAGCAGCTTGGCCATCACAGATGTGGCTTTCTTT. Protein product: CASSLAITDVAFF.